These 10 T cell receptor beta chains came from one sample sequenced in a study of blood T cells in healthy people across ages (dated by TCRdb to between 2014 and 2017). Library preparation was by 5' RACE. Sequencing took place on an Illumina HiSeq 2500. The second PCR ran for roughly 7 to 12 cycles and used a J-beta primer mix along with a sample-barcoded 5' primer. TCRdb's own reprocessing of the public reads used fastp at Q25 and MiXCR and kept productive beta chains. Identical CDR3 proteins give one entry, which carries the most common genes and DNA. In this sample the table shows 1.5 million to 2 million distinct CDR3 sequences, roughly 52% of which occur a single time. The biggest ten clones account for around 2.1% of the sample. Sequencing used blood. These TCRs come from a woman in her thirties or forties in good health.

This clonotype was picked up one time. The CDR3 DNA reads as TGTGCCACCAGCTCTCGAGCGGCAGATACGCAGTATTTT. It is translated as CATSSRAADTQYF. The chain recombines TRBV15 with TRBJ2-3, with a possible D match to TRBD2 (5 bases). Per the germline V gene, CDR1 is LNHNV and CDR2 is YYDKDF (reference sequence). The V end lost 5 bases, the J end lost 4 bases, and 10 bases lay between the germline ends. The CDR3 extends over 13 amino acids.

CDR3 DNA: TGTGCCAGCAGCCCCAATCGGAGCAAAAACATTCAGTACTTC. Its translation: CASSPNRSKNIQYF. This chain uses TRBV3-1 with TRBJ2-4; D uncertain. V was cut by 4 bases and J by 3 bases, with 10 bases left in between. This CDR3 region has 14 residues. Germline CDR1 is LGHDT and CDR2 is YNNKEL (reference sequence).

The rearrangement uses TRBV20-1 and TRBJ2-7; the match to TRBD2 covers 13 bases. Per germline, CDR1 DFQATT and CDR2 SNEGSKA (reference sequence). CDR3 length: 18 amino acids. V shed 2 bases, J shed 7 bases, and the junction held 17 bases outside the gene matches. CDR3 region: CSARRLAGGQSSYNEQYF. CDR3 in DNA: TGCAGTGCTAGAAGACTAGCGGGGGGCCAGAGCTCCTACAATGAGCAGTACTTC.

The chain uses TRBV7-2 and TRBJ2-4, with TRBD2 as a possible D gene (5 bases). In germline, CDR1 is SGHTA, CDR2 FQGNSA. The CDR3 contains 13 residues. Trimming left V 4 bases short and J 9 bases short, with 13 bases between. The CDR3 loop is CASSSIGGGIQYF. The CDR3 bases are TGTGCCAGCAGCTCAATCGGAGGCGGCATTCAGTACTTC.

This clonotype was seen a handful of times. This chain links TRBV7-2 with TRBJ2-3, with 12 bases identical to TRBD2. CDR1 and CDR2 from the germline V gene are SGHTA and FQGNSA. The V gene end was trimmed by 1 base and the J gene end by 4 bases; junction bases not matched to a gene: 6. The CDR3 has 17 amino acids. DNA of the CDR3: TGTGCCAGCAGCTTAGTAGCTAGCGGGGGGGGTGCAGATACGCAGTATTTT. Its translation is CASSLVASGGGADTQYF.

This clonotype was picked up a small number of times. The chain has TRBV20-1 and TRBJ1-2; 7 nucleotides line up with TRBD1. This CDR3 contains 14 residues. Losses at the gene ends were 0 bases for V and 5 bases for J; bases not matched to a gene: 6. Germline loops: CDR1 DFQATT, CDR2 SNEGSKA (reference sequence). In DNA form, the CDR3 reads TGCAGTGCTAGAGATCCCGGGACAGTTTATGGCTACACCTTC. Translation gives CSARDPGTVYGYTF.

This chain uses TRBV3-1 with TRBJ2-1, with a tentative D call TRBD1 (6 bases). TRBJ2-7 explains the end of the DNA better; the J call may be wrong. The CDR3 has 17 amino acids. Germline CDR1 is LGHDT and CDR2 is YNNKEL (reference sequence). CDR3 amino acids: CASSQEGQLLSYNEQYF. CDR3 in DNA: TGTGCCAGCAGCCAAGAAGGACAGCTGCTCTCCTACAATGAGCAGTACTTC.

The genes are TRBV28 and TRBJ2-7, with no clear D. The CDR3 has 12 residues. CDR1 MDHEN and CDR2 SYDVKM come from the germline V gene. V dropped 4 bases and J dropped 5 bases, with 9 bases sitting between them. The CDR3 region has the DNA TGTGCCAGCAGTTCATATTTACACGAGCAGTACTTC. This sequence encodes CASSSYLHEQYF.

The genes are TRBV7-3 and TRBJ1-1; D unclear. Trimming left V 6 bases short and J 0 bases short, with 17 bases between. The CDR3 has 16 residues. Per germline, CDR1 SGHTA and CDR2 FQGTGA. In DNA, the CDR3 is TGTGCCAGCAGTCAACTCGGTCCGGGATTGAACACTGAAGCTTTCTTT. It translates to CASSQLGPGLNTEAFF.

The chain recombines TRBV5-1 with TRBJ2-4, with TRBD2 matching over 11 bases. CDR1 is SGHRS, CDR2 YFSETQ, per germline. CDR3 length: 15 amino acids. V lost 5 bases to trimming and J lost 13 bases; unmatched junction nucleotides: 14. The CDR3 is CASSQTSGAYNEQYF. In nucleotides, the CDR3 is TGCGCCAGCAGTCAGACTAGCGGGGCGTACAATGAGCAGTACTTC.